Below are 29 T cell receptor beta chains sequenced from a single sample in a study of OX40 agonist ivuxolimab in advanced cancers. The assay was immunoSEQ multiplex PCR, and TCRdb's table has in-frame clones only and misses some. This table holds 37,000 or so clones, about 88% found once. The sample was CD4+ or CD8+ T cells sorted from blood, taken in a trial of the OX40 agonist ivuxolimab. The source of these receptors is an adult with an advanced solid tumor such as melanoma, head and neck, liver or kidney cancer.

The rearrangement uses TRBV5-4 and TRBJ2-3; possibly TRBD1 for D (6 bases). Germline V gene sequence: CDR1 SGHNT, CDR2 YYREEE (reference sequence). V gave up 1 base and J gave up 4 bases, with 16 bases separating them. This CDR3 has 16 amino acids. This chain's CDR3 is CASSLLGGFSADTQYF. CDR3 coding DNA: TGTGCCAGCAGCTTGCTAGGGGGTTTTTCCGCAGATACGCAGTATTTT.

The rearrangement uses TRBV5-5 and TRBJ1-4; no firm D call. This CDR3 has 12 residues. Trimming left V 2 bases short and J 8 bases short, with 7 bases between. Germline V gene data show CDR1 as SGHKS and CDR2 as YYEKEE (reference sequence). The CDR3 bases are TGTGCCAGCAGCTTTGAGAGCGAAAAACTGTTTTTT. Encoded protein: CASSFESEKLFF.

A few counts support this clone. The chain uses TRBV6-5 and TRBJ2-7, with D unclear. V lost 5 bases, J lost 6 bases, and 14 bases lay in between. CDR3 length: 13 amino acids. Germline V gene sequence: CDR1 MNHEY, CDR2 SVGAGI. The CDR3 nucleotides are TGTGCCAGCAGTCCCGGACGGTGGGGCGAGCAGTACTTC. It yields the protein CASSPGRWGEQYF.

The chain links TRBV5-1 to TRBJ1-1; D gene unclear. V lost 0 bases, J lost 8 bases, and 14 bases lay in between. The CDR3 runs to 14 residues. From germline, CDR1 is SGHRS and CDR2 YFSETQ. The CDR3 here is CASSLARDLDEAFF. For the CDR3, the DNA is TGCGCCAGCAGCTTGGCCCGCGATCTTGACGAAGCTTTCTTT.

The chain recombines TRBV10-3 with TRBJ1-4; 7 nucleotides agree with TRBD1. J gave up 6 bases and V 10 bases, and 17 bases lay outside the gene matches. The CDR3 has 16 residues. Germline values: CDR1 ENHRY, CDR2 SYGVKD. The CDR3 here is CATKTGTQEAYEKLFF. In DNA form, the CDR3 reads TGTGCCACCAAGACAGGGACCCAGGAGGCTTATGAAAAACTGTTTTTT.

The V and J genes are TRBV11-1 and TRBJ2-7; no clear D. This CDR3 spans 16 amino acids. Germline CDR1 is SGHAT and CDR2 is FQDESV (reference sequence). Trimming took off 3 bases at V and 3 bases at J, with 18 bases between the two ends. The CDR3 spells CASSLASGRLNYEQYF. The DNA for the CDR3 is TGTGCCAGCAGCTTGGCCTCCGGCAGACTCAACTACGAGCAGTACTTC. Complete variable domain (other parts from reference TRBV11-1 and TRBJ2-7): EAEVAQSPRYKITEKSQAVAFWCDPISGHATLYWYRQILGQGPELLVQFQDESVVDDSQLPKDRFSAERLKGVDSTLKIQPAELGDSAMYLCASSLASGRLNYEQYFGPGTRLTVT.

The V gene is TRBV7-6, the J gene TRBJ1-5; the D is unclear. V was cut by 2 bases and J by 5 bases, with 10 bases left in between. The germline V gene has CDR1 SGHVS and CDR2 FNYEAQ. The CDR3 contains 14 residues. The CDR3 here is CASSLLTGDQPQHF. In nucleotides, the CDR3 is TGTGCCAGCAGCTTACTAACTGGGGATCAGCCCCAGCATTTT.

Only a few counts were recorded for this clone. The chain recombines TRBV6-5 with TRBJ2-1; the D gene is possibly TRBD1 (5 bases). Germline CDR1 MNHEY, CDR2 SVGAGI. This CDR3 is built from 15 residues. Trimming pared 5 bases from V and 1 base from J, leaving 12 bases between. The CDR3 bases are TGTGCCAGCAGTCCCGGACATCCTTCCTACAATGAGCAGTTCTTC. Translation: CASSPGHPSYNEQFF.

The CDR3 DNA reads as TGTGCCAGCAGTGAATACTTGGGGGTAAACACAGATACGCAGTATTTT. Amino acid sequence: CASSEYLGVNTDTQYF. The rearrangement links TRBV25-1 to TRBJ2-3; D may match TRBD1 or TRBD2 (5 bases each). CDR3 size: 16 residues. Germline CDR1 reads MGHDK; CDR2 reads SYGVNS. V was pared by 0 bases and J by 2 bases, with 12 bases between.

V and J are TRBV6-4 and TRBJ2-3; no clear D. CDR1 and CDR2 from the germline V gene are MRHNA and SNTAGT. The ends were cut back, 0 bases at V and 6 bases at J, with 10 bases in the middle. This CDR3 comprises 14 residues. CDR3 sequence (DNA): TGTGCCAGCAGTGACTCAGAGGAAGCCGATACGCAGTATTTT. This encodes CASSDSEEADTQYF.

The rearrangement links TRBV19 to TRBJ2-5; D uncertain. The CDR3 sequence is 14 residues long. Trimming removed 1 base at V and 5 bases at J, with 11 bases between. The germline CDR1 and CDR2 sequences are LNHDA and SQIVND (reference sequence). CDR3 region: CASSIGLVSETQYF. CDR3 nucleotides: TGTGCCAGTAGTATAGGACTCGTTTCGGAGACCCAGTACTTC.

The chain has TRBV6-5 and TRBJ1-2, with D unclear. Germline lookup yields CDR1 MNHEY and CDR2 SVGAGI. The V end lost 6 bases, the J end lost 8 bases, and 16 bases lay between the germline ends. The CDR3 is 13 residues long. CDR3 sequence: CASSQHNTYGYTF. Here the CDR3 DNA reads TGTGCCAGCAGCCAGCACAATACCTACGGCTACACCTTC.

To note about this clone: This may stem from a read error, because a much larger clone lies one nucleotide away. Other DNA sequences from this sample encode an identical CDR3 as well. The chain employs TRBV9 and TRBJ1-5; 7 bases align to TRBD1. The germline V gene encodes CDR1 SGDLS and CDR2 YYNGEE. This CDR3 contains 15 residues. Germline trimming cut 8 bases from V and 4 bases from J; bases unmatched to any gene: 12. This CDR3 is CASTPSGQQNQPQHF. The CDR3 DNA is TGTGCCAGTACTCCTTCGGGACAGCAGAATCAGCCCCAGCATTTT.

This sequence joins TRBV5-8 and TRBJ2-7, with TRBD1 identical over 10 bases. This CDR3 spans 17 amino acids. Unmatched junction bases numbered 6, after V lost 0 bases and J lost 0 bases. The V gene's germline CDR1 is SGHTS and CDR2 YDEGEE. The CDR3 bases are TGTGCCAGCAGCTTGGAGGCCGGGACAGGGGCCTCCTACGAGCAGTACTTC. Its translation: CASSLEAGTGASYEQYF.

The V and J genes are TRBV9 and TRBJ1-5, with D perhaps TRBD1 (5 bases). In germline, CDR1 is SGDLS, CDR2 YYNGEE. The CDR3 has 14 amino acids. Trimming shortened V by 1 base and J by 5 bases, and 10 bases separated the two germline ends. CDR3 protein: CASSVNSGDQPQHF. The CDR3, as DNA: TGTGCCAGCAGCGTAAATTCGGGGGATCAGCCCCAGCATTTT.

The rearrangement uses TRBV5-5 and TRBJ2-4; no clear D gene. Per germline, CDR1 SGHKS and CDR2 YYEKEE (reference sequence). The CDR3 has 16 amino acids. Trimming took 0 bases from V and 1 from J, leaving 11 bases between them. CDR3 sequence (DNA): TGTGCCAGCAGCTTGGTTCAGGAACCGGCCAAAAACATTCAGTACTTC. It encodes CASSLVQEPAKNIQYF. Full variable domain (missing parts from reference TRBV5-5 and TRBJ2-4): DAGVTQSPTHLIKTRGQQVTLRCSPISGHKSVSWYQQVLGQGPQFIFQYYEKEERGRGNFPDRFSARQFPNYSSELNVNALLLGDSALYLCASSLVQEPAKNIQYFGAGTRLSVL.

The V call is TRBV11-3, the J call TRBJ2-2; 7 bases align to TRBD2. CDR3 size: 13 residues. Germline V gene sequence: CDR1 SGHNT, CDR2 YENEEA. The trim removed 11 bases at V and 4 bases at J, leaving 7 bases unmatched. CDR3 protein: CAGERDGTGELFF. CDR3 in DNA: TGTGCCGGGGAGCGGGATGGCACCGGGGAGCTGTTTTTT.

This sequence joins TRBV7-9 and TRBJ1-2, with D unresolved. This CDR3 region has 15 residues. V lost 5 bases to trimming and J lost 2 bases, with 15 bases between them. Germline loops: CDR1 SEHNR, CDR2 FQNEAQ (reference sequence). As DNA, the CDR3 is TGTGCCAGCAGCCCGCATGATTGGACGAACTATGGCTACACCTTC. Translated: CASSPHDWTNYGYTF.

The gene calls are TRBV7-6 and TRBJ1-4; possibly TRBD1 for D (6 bases). Germline V gene sequence: CDR1 SGHVS, CDR2 FNYEAQ. The CDR3 is 16 residues long. V lost 2 bases and J lost 7, with 17 bases in between. Written as DNA, the CDR3 is TGTGCCAGCAGCTTATATCTTTTGGGGGCGCGTGAAAAACTGTTTTTT. It codes for CASSLYLLGAREKLFF.

The V call is TRBV9, the J call TRBJ2-1; 8 bases align to TRBD2. From germline, CDR1 is SGDLS and CDR2 YYNGEE. V lost 3 bases and J lost 1; bases outside the gene matches: 3. The CDR3 covers 15 residues. The CDR3 sequence: CASSETSASYNEQFF. For the CDR3, the DNA is TGTGCCAGCAGCGAGACTAGCGCTTCCTACAATGAGCAGTTCTTC. The complete variable domain, with remaining parts taken from reference TRBV9 and TRBJ2-1, reads DSGVTQTPKHLITATGQRVTLRCSPRSGDLSVYWYQQSLDQGLQFLIQYYNGEERAKGNILERFSAQQFPDLHSELNLSSLELGDSALYFCASSETSASYNEQFFGPGTRLTVL.

The rearrangement uses TRBV9 and TRBJ1-2; D unclear. The CDR3 has 15 residues. The V gene lost 0 bases and the J gene lost 1 base, with 10 bases spanning the gap. Per the germline V gene, CDR1 is SGDLS and CDR2 is YYNGEE. CDR3 in amino acids: CASSVDGSLNYGYTF. CDR3 sequence (DNA): TGTGCCAGCAGCGTAGATGGCAGTCTTAACTATGGCTACACCTTC.

V is TRBV29-1 and J is TRBJ1-2; 8 bases fit TRBD1. There are 13 residues in the CDR3. The ends lost 5 bases at V and 4 bases at J; junction bases unmatched: 6. CDR1 and CDR2 (germline): SQVTM, ANQGSEA. As DNA, the CDR3 is TGCAGCGTTTTGGGGACAGGATCCTATGGCTACACCTTC. Translation: CSVLGTGSYGYTF.

This rearrangement joins TRBV13 to TRBJ2-5; D is uncertain. The J call may be in error: the DNA end matches TRBJ2-7 better. The CDR3 extends over 14 amino acids. The germline CDR1 and CDR2 sequences are PRHDT and FYEKMQ (reference sequence). CDR3 DNA: TGTGCCAGCAGCCTCCTGGGTCTTCGTGACGAGCAGTACTTC. Residues: CASSLLGLRDEQYF.

The rearrangement links TRBV7-2 to TRBJ1-1; no clear D. The CDR3 covers 13 residues. Germline assignment: CDR1 SGHTA and CDR2 FQGNSA. V was cut by 0 bases and J by 1 base, with 3 bases left in between. For the CDR3, the DNA is TGTGCCAGCAGCTTAGCGGGGAACACTGAAGCTTTCTTT. Encoded protein: CASSLAGNTEAFF.

The chain employs TRBV19 and TRBJ2-6; D gene ambiguous. CDR1 is LNHDA and CDR2 is SQIVND in the germline V gene (reference sequence). V shed 3 bases and J shed 0 bases, with 6 bases lying between them. There are 15 residues in the CDR3. In nucleotides, the CDR3 is TGTGCCAGTAGTATTTTTGCCTCTGGGGCCAACGTCCTGACTTTC. It encodes CASSIFASGANVLTF.

The chain couples TRBV10-3 to TRBJ1-1; TRBD1 is a possible D gene (6 bases). Germline V gene lookup returns CDR1 ENHRY and CDR2 SYGVKD. V dropped 4 bases and J dropped 0 bases, with 21 bases sitting between them. The CDR3 is made up of 18 amino acids. The CDR3 here is CAISGGSSLQGLNTEAFF. The DNA of the CDR3 is TGTGCCATCAGTGGAGGCTCGTCCCTACAGGGCCTGAACACTGAAGCTTTCTTT.

DNA for the CDR3: TGTGCCAGCAGCTTAACCCAGGGGAATGAAAAACTGTTTTTT. This gives the protein CASSLTQGNEKLFF. J is TRBJ1-4 and V is TRBV11-1; tentative D call: TRBD1 (6 bases). Trimming cost V 2 bases and J 5 bases, with 9 bases left between them. The CDR3 is 14 residues long. Germline CDR1 SGHAT, CDR2 FQDESV (reference sequence).

The genes are TRBV7-9 and TRBJ1-1, with D perhaps TRBD1 (5 bases). The CDR3 sequence is 13 residues long. In germline, CDR1 is SEHNR, CDR2 FQNEAQ (reference sequence). V shed 6 bases and J shed 8 bases, with 16 bases lying between them. In DNA form, the CDR3 reads TGTGCCAGCAGACAATTCGCGGGGCGGGAAGCTTTCTTT. Protein product: CASRQFAGREAFF.

V is TRBV5-4 and J is TRBJ2-7; possibly TRBD2 for D (5 bases). The V end lost 3 bases, the J end lost 5 bases, and 9 bases lay between the germline ends. The germline CDR1 and CDR2 sequences are SGHNT and YYREEE (reference sequence). CDR3 size: 12 residues. The CDR3 DNA follows: TGTGCCAGCAGCTCCGGACTTCACGAGCAGTACTTC. This sequence encodes CASSSGLHEQYF.